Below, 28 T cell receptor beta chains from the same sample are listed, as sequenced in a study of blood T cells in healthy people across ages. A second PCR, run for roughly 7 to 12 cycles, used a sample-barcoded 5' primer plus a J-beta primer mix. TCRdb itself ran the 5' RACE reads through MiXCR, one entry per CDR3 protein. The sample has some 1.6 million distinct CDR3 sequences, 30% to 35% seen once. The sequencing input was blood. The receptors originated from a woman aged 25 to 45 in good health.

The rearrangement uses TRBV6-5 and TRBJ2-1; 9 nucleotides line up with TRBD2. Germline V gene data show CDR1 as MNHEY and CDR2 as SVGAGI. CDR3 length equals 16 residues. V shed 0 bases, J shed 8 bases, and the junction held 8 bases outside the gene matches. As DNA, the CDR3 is TGTGCCAGCAGTTACTCAACCCTAGCGGGACTCGATGAGCAGTTCTTC. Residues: CASSYSTLAGLDEQFF.

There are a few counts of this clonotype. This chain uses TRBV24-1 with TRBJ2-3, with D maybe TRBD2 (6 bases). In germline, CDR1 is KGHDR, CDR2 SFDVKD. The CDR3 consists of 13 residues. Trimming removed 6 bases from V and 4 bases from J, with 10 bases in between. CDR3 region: CATSTGVADTQYF. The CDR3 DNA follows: TGTGCCACCAGTACGGGAGTGGCAGATACGCAGTATTTT.

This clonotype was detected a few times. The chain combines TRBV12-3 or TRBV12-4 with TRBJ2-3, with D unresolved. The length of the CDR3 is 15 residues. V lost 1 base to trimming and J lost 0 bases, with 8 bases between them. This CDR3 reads CASSLELSSTDTQYF. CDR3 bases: TGTGCCAGCAGTTTAGAGCTTTCTAGCACAGATACGCAGTATTTT.

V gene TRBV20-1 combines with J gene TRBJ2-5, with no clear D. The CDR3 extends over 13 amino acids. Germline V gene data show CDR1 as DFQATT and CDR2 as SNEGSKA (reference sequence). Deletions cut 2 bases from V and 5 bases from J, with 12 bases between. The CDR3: CSARIRVDETQYF. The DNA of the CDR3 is TGCAGTGCTAGAATTCGGGTAGACGAGACCCAGTACTTC.

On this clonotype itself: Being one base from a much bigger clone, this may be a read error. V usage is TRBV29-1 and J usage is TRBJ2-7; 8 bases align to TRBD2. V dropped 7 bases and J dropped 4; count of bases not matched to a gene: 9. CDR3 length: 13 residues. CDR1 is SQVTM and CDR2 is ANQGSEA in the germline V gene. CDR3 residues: CSANGGAKYEQYF. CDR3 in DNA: TGCAGCGCTAACGGGGGGGCGAAATACGAGCAGTACTTC.

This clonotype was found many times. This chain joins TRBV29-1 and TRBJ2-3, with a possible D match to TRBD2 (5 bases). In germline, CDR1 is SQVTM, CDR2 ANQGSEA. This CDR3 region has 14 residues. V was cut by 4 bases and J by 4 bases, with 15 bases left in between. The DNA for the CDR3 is TGCAGCGTTGTATCTACTAGAGGTTCAGATACGCAGTATTTT. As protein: CSVVSTRGSDTQYF.

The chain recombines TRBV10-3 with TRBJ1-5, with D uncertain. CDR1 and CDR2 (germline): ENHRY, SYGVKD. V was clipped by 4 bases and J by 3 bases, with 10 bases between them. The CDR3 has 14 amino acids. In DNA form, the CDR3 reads TGTGCCATCAGTGTATTACAGACCAATCAGCCCCAGCATTTT. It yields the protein CAISVLQTNQPQHF.

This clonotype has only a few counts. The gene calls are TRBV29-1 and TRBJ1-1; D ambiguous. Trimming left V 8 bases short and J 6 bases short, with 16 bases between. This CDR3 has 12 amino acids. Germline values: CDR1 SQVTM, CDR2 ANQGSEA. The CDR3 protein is CSFLTNGAEAFF. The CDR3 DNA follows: TGCAGCTTTTTAACCAATGGGGCTGAAGCTTTCTTT.

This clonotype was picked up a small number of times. This CDR3 is CSVGQGRAKNIQYF. CDR3 DNA sequence: TGCAGCGTTGGACAGGGGAGGGCCAAAAACATTCAGTACTTC. V is TRBV29-1 and J is TRBJ2-4; 8 bases fit TRBD1. CDR1 SQVTM and CDR2 ANQGSEA come from the germline V gene. V was clipped by 4 bases and J by 1 base; unmatched bases: 3. The CDR3 covers 14 residues.

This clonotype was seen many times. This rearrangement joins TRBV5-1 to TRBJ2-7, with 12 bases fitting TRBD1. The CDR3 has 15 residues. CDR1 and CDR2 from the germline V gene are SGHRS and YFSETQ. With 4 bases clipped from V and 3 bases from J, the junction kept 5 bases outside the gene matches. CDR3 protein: CASSPGTGGGYEQYF. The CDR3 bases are TGCGCCAGCAGCCCAGGGACAGGGGGCGGCTACGAGCAGTACTTC. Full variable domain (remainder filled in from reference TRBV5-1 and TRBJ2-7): KAGVTQTPRYLIKTRGQQVTLSCSPISGHRSVSWYQQTPGQGLQFLFEYFSETQRNKGNFPGRFSGRQFSNSRSEMNVSTLELGDSALYLCASSPGTGGGYEQYFGPGTRLTVT.

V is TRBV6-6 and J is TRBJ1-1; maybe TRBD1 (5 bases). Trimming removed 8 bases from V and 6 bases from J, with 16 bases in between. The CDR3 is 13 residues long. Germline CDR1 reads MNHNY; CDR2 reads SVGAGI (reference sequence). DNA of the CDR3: TGTGCCAGCTCAACCGTAGGGGCGCCTGAAGCTTTCTTT. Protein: CASSTVGAPEAFF.

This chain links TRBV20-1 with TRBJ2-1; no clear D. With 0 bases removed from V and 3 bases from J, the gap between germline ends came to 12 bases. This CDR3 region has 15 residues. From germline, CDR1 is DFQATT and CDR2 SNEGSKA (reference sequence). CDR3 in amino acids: CSARDRAKYYNEQFF. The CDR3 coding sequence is TGCAGTGCTAGAGATCGAGCGAAATACTACAATGAGCAGTTCTTC.

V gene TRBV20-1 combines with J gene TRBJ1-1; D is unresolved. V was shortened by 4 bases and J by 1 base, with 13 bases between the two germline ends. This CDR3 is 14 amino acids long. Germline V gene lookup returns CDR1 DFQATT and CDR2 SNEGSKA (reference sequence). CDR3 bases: TGCAGTGCTACTTTAGCTTCGCAGAACACTGAAGCTTTCTTT. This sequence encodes CSATLASQNTEAFF.

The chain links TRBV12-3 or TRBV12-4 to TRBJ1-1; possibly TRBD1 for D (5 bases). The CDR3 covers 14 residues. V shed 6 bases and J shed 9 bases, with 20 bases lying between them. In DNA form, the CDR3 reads TGTGCCAGCAGCCAAGGAGGGACCCCTGCAAAAGCTTTCTTT. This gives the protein CASSQGGTPAKAFF.

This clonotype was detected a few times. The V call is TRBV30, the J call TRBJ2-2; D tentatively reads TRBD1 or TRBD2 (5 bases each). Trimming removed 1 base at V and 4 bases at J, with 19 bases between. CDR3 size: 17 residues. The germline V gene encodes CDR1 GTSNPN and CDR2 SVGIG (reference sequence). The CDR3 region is CAWSGVRGTTLTGELFF. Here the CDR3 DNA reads TGTGCCTGGAGTGGCGTGAGAGGGACCACGCTCACCGGGGAGCTGTTTTTT.

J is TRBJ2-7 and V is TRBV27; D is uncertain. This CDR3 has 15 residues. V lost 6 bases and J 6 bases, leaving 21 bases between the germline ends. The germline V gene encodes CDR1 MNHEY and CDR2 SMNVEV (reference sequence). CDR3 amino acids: CASRFDGLTRAEQYF. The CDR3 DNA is TGTGCCAGCAGATTCGACGGCCTCACAAGGGCCGAGCAGTACTTC.

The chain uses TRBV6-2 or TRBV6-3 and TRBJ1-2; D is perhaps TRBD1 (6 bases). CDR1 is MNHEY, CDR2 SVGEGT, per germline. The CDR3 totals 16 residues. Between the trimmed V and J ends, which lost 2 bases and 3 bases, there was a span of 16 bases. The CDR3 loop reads CASSYTARGADYGYTF. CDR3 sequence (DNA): TGTGCCAGCAGTTACACGGCTCGGGGGGCTGACTATGGCTACACCTTC.

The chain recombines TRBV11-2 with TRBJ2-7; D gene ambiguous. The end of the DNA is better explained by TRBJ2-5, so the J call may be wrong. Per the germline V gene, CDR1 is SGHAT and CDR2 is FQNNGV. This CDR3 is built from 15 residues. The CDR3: CASSLAPGWGETQYF. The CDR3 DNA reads TGTGCCAGCAGCCTTGCCCCCGGGTGGGGAGAGACCCAGTACTTC.

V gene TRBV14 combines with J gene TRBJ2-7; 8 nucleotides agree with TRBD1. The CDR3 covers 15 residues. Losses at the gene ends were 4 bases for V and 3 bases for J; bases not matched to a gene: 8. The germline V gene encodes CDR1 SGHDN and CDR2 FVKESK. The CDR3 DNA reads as TGTGCCAGCAGCCTTATACAGGGGGTCGTCTACGAGCAGTACTTC. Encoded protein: CASSLIQGVVYEQYF.

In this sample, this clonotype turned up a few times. CDR3 in DNA: TGCGCCAGCAGCCTGACGGGGGGGATTTCCTCATACTACGAGCAGTACTTC. This encodes CASSLTGGISSYYEQYF. This chain joins TRBV4-1 and TRBJ2-7, with 8 bases identical to TRBD2. V trimming: 4 bases; J trimming: 3 bases; junction bases outside the gene matches: 14. The CDR3 loop spans 17 amino acids. The germline V gene has CDR1 MGHRA and CDR2 YSYEKL.

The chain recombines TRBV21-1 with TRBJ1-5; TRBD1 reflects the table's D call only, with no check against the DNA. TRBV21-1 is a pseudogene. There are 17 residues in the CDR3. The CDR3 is CASSTRQGAPSNQPQHF. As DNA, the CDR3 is TGTGCCAGCAGCACTCGACAGGGGGCGCCAAGCAATCAGCCCCAGCATTTT.

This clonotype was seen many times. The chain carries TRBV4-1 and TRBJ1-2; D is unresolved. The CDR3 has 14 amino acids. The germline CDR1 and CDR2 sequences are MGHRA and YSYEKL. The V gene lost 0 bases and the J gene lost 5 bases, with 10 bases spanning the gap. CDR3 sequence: CASSQEGNRYGYTF. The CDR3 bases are TGCGCCAGCAGCCAAGAGGGTAATCGTTATGGCTACACCTTC.

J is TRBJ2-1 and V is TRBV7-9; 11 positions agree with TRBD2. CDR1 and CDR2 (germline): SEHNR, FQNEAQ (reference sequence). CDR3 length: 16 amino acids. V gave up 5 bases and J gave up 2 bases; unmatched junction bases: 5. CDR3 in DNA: TGTGCCAGCAGCCCTAGCGGGGGGTGTACCTACAATGAGCAGTTCTTC. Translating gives CASSPSGGCTYNEQFF.

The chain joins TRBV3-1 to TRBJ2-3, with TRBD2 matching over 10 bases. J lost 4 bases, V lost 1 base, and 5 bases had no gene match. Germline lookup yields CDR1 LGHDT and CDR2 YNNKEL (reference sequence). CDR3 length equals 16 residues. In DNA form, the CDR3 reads TGTGCCAGCAGCCAAGGCCCTAGCGGGAGCGCAGATACGCAGTATTTT. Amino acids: CASSQGPSGSADTQYF.

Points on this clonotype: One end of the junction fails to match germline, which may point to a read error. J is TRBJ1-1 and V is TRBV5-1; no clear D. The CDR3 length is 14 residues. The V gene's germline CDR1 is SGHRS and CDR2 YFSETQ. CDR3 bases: TGCGCCGGCAGACCCCTCGTCGTGAACACTGAAGCTTTCTTT. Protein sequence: CAGRPLVVNTEAFF. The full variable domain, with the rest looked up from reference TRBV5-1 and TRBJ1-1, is KAGVTQTPRYLIKTRGQQVTLSCSPISGHRSVSWYQQTPGQGLQFLFEYFSETQRNKGNFPGRFSGRQFSNSRSEMNVSTLELGDSALYLCAGRPLVVNTEAFFGQGTRLTVV.

CDR3 region: CASSLGGAVFFLEQYF. In DNA form, the CDR3 reads TGTGCCAGCAGTTTAGGCGGAGCCGTATTTTTTTTGGAGCAGTACTTC. This chain uses TRBV28 with TRBJ2-4; D ambiguous. V lost 2 bases to trimming and J lost 13 bases, with 24 bases between them. The CDR3 contains 16 residues. CDR1 and CDR2 from the germline V gene are MDHEN and SYDVKM.

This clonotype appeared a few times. The CDR3 loop is CASSLMWPSGGPGDEQFF. Here the CDR3 DNA reads TGCGCCAGCAGCTTGATGTGGCCTAGCGGGGGACCTGGGGATGAGCAGTTCTTC. The rearrangement joins TRBV5-1 to TRBJ2-1; 10 bases agree with TRBD2. The CDR3 totals 18 residues. Germline loops: CDR1 SGHRS, CDR2 YFSETQ. Losses at the gene ends were 1 base for V and 8 bases for J; bases not matched to a gene: 15.

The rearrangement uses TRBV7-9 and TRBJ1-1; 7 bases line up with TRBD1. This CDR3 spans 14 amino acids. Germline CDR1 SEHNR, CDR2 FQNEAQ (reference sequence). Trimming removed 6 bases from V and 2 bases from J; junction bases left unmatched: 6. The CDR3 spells CASRVGTANTEAFF. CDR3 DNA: TGTGCCAGCAGAGTCGGGACAGCCAACACTGAAGCTTTCTTT.